The rows below give T cell receptor beta chains drawn from one sample of a study of response to subunit inactivated influenza vaccine. TCRdb re-derived calls from the RT-PCR reads in MiXCR, one entry per CDR3 protein. The sample shows some 520,000 distinct CDR3 sequences, 15% to 20% of them seen only once. The starting material was CD4+ T cells sorted from PBMCs, obtained roughly 24 months after vaccination. The receptors here all came from a man aged 50 to 69 who received an inactivated influenza vaccine. Each CDR3 is given with its conserved first and last residue. D genes are given only for firm matches. Rows may omit the clone size; those that give it use once, few, many or a size class.

d_call: .; j_call: TRBJ2-3; v_call: TRBV9; clone_size: many; cdr3_length: 13; cdr3_nt: TGTGCCAGCACAGGGATCACCACAGATACGCAGTATTTT; cdr3_aa: CASTGITTDTQYF
d_call: .; j_call: TRBJ2-7; v_call: TRBV12-3/TRBV12-4; clone_size: .; cdr3_length: 13; cdr3_nt: TGTGCCAGCATGCAGGGGGGAGAATGGGAGCAGTACTTC; cdr3_aa: CASMQGGEWEQYF
d_call: .; j_call: TRBJ2-3; v_call: TRBV28; clone_size: .; cdr3_length: 13; cdr3_nt: TGTGCCAGCAGTTTGCTGCGGGGCTATACGCAGTATTTT; cdr3_aa: CASSLLRGYTQYF
d_call: .; j_call: TRBJ1-6; v_call: TRBV7-2; clone_size: .; cdr3_length: 12; cdr3_nt: TGTGCCAGCAGCTTCAGGGAATCACCCCTCCACTTT; cdr3_aa: CASSFRESPLHF
d_call: .; j_call: TRBJ2-4; v_call: TRBV28; clone_size: few; cdr3_length: 17; cdr3_nt: TGTGCCAGCAGTTTAATTGGTGGCAGGGGGGTCAAAAACATTCAGTACTTC; cdr3_aa: CASSLIGGRGVKNIQYF
d_call: .; j_call: TRBJ2-1; v_call: TRBV20-1; clone_size: .; cdr3_length: 13; cdr3_nt: TGCAGTGTCGCCGGGCCGGCGGACAATGAGCAGTTCTTC; cdr3_aa: CSVAGPADNEQFF
d_call: .; j_call: TRBJ2-2; v_call: TRBV12-3/TRBV12-4; clone_size: few; cdr3_length: 12; cdr3_nt: TGTGCCAGCAGTTTTCGCGGCGGGGAGCTGTTTTTT; cdr3_aa: CASSFRGGELFF
d_call: .; j_call: TRBJ2-2; v_call: TRBV12-3/TRBV12-4; clone_size: few; cdr3_length: 13; cdr3_nt: TGTGCCAGCAGTTCCGGAGTAGCCGGGGAGCTGTTTTTT; cdr3_aa: CASSSGVAGELFF
d_call: .; j_call: TRBJ1-2; v_call: TRBV12-3/TRBV12-4; clone_size: few; cdr3_length: 13; cdr3_nt: TGTGCCAGCAGCCTCAGGCGAAGGGATGGCTACACCTTC; cdr3_aa: CASSLRRRDGYTF
d_call: TRBD2; j_call: TRBJ2-1; v_call: TRBV20-1; clone_size: .; cdr3_length: 15; cdr3_nt: TGCAGTGCTAGAGTAGCGGGAAGGGTTTACAATGAGCAGTTCTTC; cdr3_aa: CSARVAGRVYNEQFF
d_call: TRBD2; j_call: TRBJ2-1; v_call: TRBV12-3/TRBV12-4; clone_size: .; cdr3_length: 15; cdr3_nt: TGTGCCAGCAGTCAGCAGCTAGCGGGAGTGGATGAGCAGTTCTTC; cdr3_aa: CASSQQLAGVDEQFF
d_call: TRBD1; j_call: TRBJ2-7; v_call: TRBV11-2; clone_size: many; cdr3_length: 15; cdr3_nt: TGTGCCAGCAGCCGGCGTGGACAGGGGACCTACGAGCAGTACTTC; cdr3_aa: CASSRRGQGTYEQYF
d_call: TRBD1; j_call: TRBJ1-1; v_call: TRBV29-1; clone_size: few; cdr3_length: 13; cdr3_nt: TGCAGCGTGCGGACAGGGGGTCGTACTGAAGCTTTCTTT; cdr3_aa: CSVRTGGRTEAFF
d_call: TRBD2; j_call: TRBJ2-3; v_call: TRBV15; clone_size: .; cdr3_length: 17; cdr3_nt: TGTGCCACCAGCAGTGCGGGACTAGGAGTCGGCACAGATACGCAGTATTTT; cdr3_aa: CATSSAGLGVGTDTQYF
d_call: TRBD1; j_call: TRBJ1-2; v_call: TRBV6-1; clone_size: few; cdr3_length: 15; cdr3_nt: TGTGCCAGCAGAGATCCGGGACAGGGCGGCCATGGCTACACCTTC; cdr3_aa: CASRDPGQGGHGYTF
d_call: .; j_call: TRBJ1-2; v_call: TRBV5-1; clone_size: many; cdr3_length: 12; cdr3_nt: TGCGCCAGCAGCACCGGACAGAGGGGGTACACCTTC; cdr3_aa: CASSTGQRGYTF
d_call: .; j_call: TRBJ1-5; v_call: TRBV20-1; clone_size: .; cdr3_length: 13; cdr3_nt: TGCAGTGCTACCGGGACGGACAATCAGCCCCAGCATTTT; cdr3_aa: CSATGTDNQPQHF
d_call: TRBD1; j_call: TRBJ2-1; v_call: TRBV10-3; clone_size: few; cdr3_length: 14; cdr3_nt: TGTGCCATCAGTGGAGGGACAGGCGCCAATGAGCAGTTCTTC; cdr3_aa: CAISGGTGANEQFF
d_call: TRBD2; j_call: TRBJ2-7; v_call: TRBV7-2; clone_size: .; cdr3_length: 15; cdr3_nt: TGTGCCAGCAGCTTAGAGGGACTAGGTCCCTACGAGCAGTACTTC; cdr3_aa: CASSLEGLGPYEQYF
d_call: TRBD2; j_call: TRBJ2-2; v_call: TRBV4-3; clone_size: .; cdr3_length: 15; cdr3_nt: TGCGCCAGCAGCCTGGGACTAGCGGGGCACGGGGAGCTGTTTTTT; cdr3_aa: CASSLGLAGHGELFF
d_call: TRBD2; j_call: TRBJ2-1; v_call: TRBV9; clone_size: .; cdr3_length: 15; cdr3_nt: TGTGCCAGCAGCTACGGGACTAGCGGTTACAATGAGCAGTTCTTC; cdr3_aa: CASSYGTSGYNEQFF
d_call: .; j_call: TRBJ2-7; v_call: TRBV24-1; clone_size: .; cdr3_length: 11; cdr3_nt: TGTGCCACCAGTGATCTCTACGAGCAGTACTTC; cdr3_aa: CATSDLYEQYF
d_call: TRBD2; j_call: TRBJ2-1; v_call: TRBV9; clone_size: .; cdr3_length: 15; cdr3_nt: TGTGCCAGCAGCGCCCGGGGAGCGGGAGGGCAGGAGCAGTTCTTC; cdr3_aa: CASSARGAGGQEQFF
d_call: TRBD2; j_call: TRBJ2-7; v_call: TRBV4-3; clone_size: .; cdr3_length: 15; cdr3_nt: TGCGCCAGCAGCCAAGATACTAGCGGGAGGGTCGAGCAGTACTTC; cdr3_aa: CASSQDTSGRVEQYF
d_call: TRBD2; j_call: TRBJ2-5; v_call: TRBV6-1; clone_size: many; cdr3_length: 14; cdr3_nt: TGTGCCACCTCCGCCCGGGGGGATGGGGAGACCCAGTACTTC; cdr3_aa: CATSARGDGETQYF
d_call: TRBD2; j_call: TRBJ2-7; v_call: TRBV20-1; clone_size: few; cdr3_length: 15; cdr3_nt: TGCAGTGCTAGAGATCTCGGGAGGGCGACCTACGAGCAGTACTTC; cdr3_aa: CSARDLGRATYEQYF
d_call: TRBD1; j_call: TRBJ2-6; v_call: TRBV29-1; clone_size: .; cdr3_length: 14; cdr3_nt: TGCAGCGTTTCACAGGGGGCTGGGGCCAACGTCCTGACTTTC; cdr3_aa: CSVSQGAGANVLTF
d_call: .; j_call: TRBJ2-1; v_call: TRBV12-5; clone_size: .; cdr3_length: 14; cdr3_nt: TGTGCTAGTGGCCCACAGGGTACCGGGGATGAGCAGTTCTTC; cdr3_aa: CASGPQGTGDEQFF
d_call: .; j_call: TRBJ2-7; v_call: TRBV7-2; clone_size: .; cdr3_length: 15; cdr3_nt: TGTGCCAGCAGAGCCAGGGGGGTAACAACCTACGAGCAGTACTTC; cdr3_aa: CASRARGVTTYEQYF
d_call: .; j_call: TRBJ2-6; v_call: TRBV4-2; clone_size: .; cdr3_length: 17; cdr3_nt: TGTGCCAGCAGCCAAGAACAGGGAGACTCTGGGGCCAACGTCCTGACTTTC; cdr3_aa: CASSQEQGDSGANVLTF
d_call: TRBD1; j_call: TRBJ2-5; v_call: TRBV20-1; clone_size: .; cdr3_length: 13; cdr3_nt: TGCAGTGCAACCCGGACAGGGGTAGAGACCCAGTACTTC; cdr3_aa: CSATRTGVETQYF
d_call: .; j_call: TRBJ2-7; v_call: TRBV11-2; clone_size: .; cdr3_length: 15; cdr3_nt: TGTGCCAGCAGCTTAGATGTCAGCCCCTCGGACGAGCAGTACTTC; cdr3_aa: CASSLDVSPSDEQYF
d_call: .; j_call: TRBJ1-1; v_call: TRBV4-1; clone_size: many; cdr3_length: 15; cdr3_nt: TGCGCCAGCAGCCAACACTTTACAAGGAACACTGAAGCTTTCTTT; cdr3_aa: CASSQHFTRNTEAFF
d_call: .; j_call: TRBJ2-5; v_call: TRBV24-1; clone_size: .; cdr3_length: 12; cdr3_nt: TGTGCCACCAGTGATAACCCTCAGACCCAGTACTTC; cdr3_aa: CATSDNPQTQYF
d_call: TRBD2; j_call: TRBJ2-1; v_call: TRBV20-1; clone_size: .; cdr3_length: 16; cdr3_nt: TGCTGTGCTAAGAGACCGGGACTAGCGGGTACTAATGAGCAGTTCTTC; cdr3_aa: CCAKRPGLAGTNEQFF
d_call: TRBD2; j_call: TRBJ2-3; v_call: TRBV9; clone_size: .; cdr3_length: 15; cdr3_nt: TGTGCCAGCAGCGTCGGTACTAGCGGCGCGGATACGCAGTATTTT; cdr3_aa: CASSVGTSGADTQYF
d_call: .; j_call: TRBJ2-3; v_call: TRBV7-2; clone_size: few; cdr3_length: 16; cdr3_nt: TGTGCCAGCAGCTTAAAGACTAGAATGTTCCCAGATACGCAGTATTTT; cdr3_aa: CASSLKTRMFPDTQYF
d_call: .; j_call: TRBJ1-2; v_call: TRBV6-2/TRBV6-3; clone_size: .; cdr3_length: 17; cdr3_nt: TGTGCCAGCAGCCTAATTGTCGGGACCGGCGCCGACTATGGCTACACCTTC; cdr3_aa: CASSLIVGTGADYGYTF
d_call: .; j_call: TRBJ2-7; v_call: TRBV7-9; clone_size: many; cdr3_length: 15; cdr3_nt: TGTGCCAGCAGCTCGTACCAGCGGTGGGGATACGAGCAGTACTTC; cdr3_aa: CASSSYQRWGYEQYF
d_call: .; j_call: TRBJ1-6; v_call: TRBV2; clone_size: .; cdr3_length: 14; cdr3_nt: TGTGCCAGCACCTCCGAGGGGGTGATTTCACCCCTCCACTTT; cdr3_aa: CASTSEGVISPLHF
d_call: TRBD2; j_call: TRBJ2-7; v_call: TRBV12-3/TRBV12-4; clone_size: few; cdr3_length: 15; cdr3_nt: TGTGCCAGCAGCCCGACGGGACTACACCTACGAGAGCAGTACTTC; cdr3_aa: CASSPTGLHLREQYF
d_call: .; j_call: TRBJ2-7; v_call: TRBV4-1; clone_size: few; cdr3_length: 13; cdr3_nt: TGCGCCAGCAGCCAACCGGGTTCTGGCTACCAGTACTTC; cdr3_aa: CASSQPGSGYQYF
d_call: .; j_call: TRBJ2-3; v_call: TRBV20-1; clone_size: .; cdr3_length: 12; cdr3_nt: TGCAGTGCGGGTCGAAACCCAGATACGCAGTATTTT; cdr3_aa: CSAGRNPDTQYF
d_call: .; j_call: TRBJ2-7; v_call: TRBV7-9; clone_size: few; cdr3_length: 16; cdr3_nt: TGTGCCAGCAGCTTTTCTATAGGGACCAAGACCTACGAGCAGTACTTC; cdr3_aa: CASSFSIGTKTYEQYF